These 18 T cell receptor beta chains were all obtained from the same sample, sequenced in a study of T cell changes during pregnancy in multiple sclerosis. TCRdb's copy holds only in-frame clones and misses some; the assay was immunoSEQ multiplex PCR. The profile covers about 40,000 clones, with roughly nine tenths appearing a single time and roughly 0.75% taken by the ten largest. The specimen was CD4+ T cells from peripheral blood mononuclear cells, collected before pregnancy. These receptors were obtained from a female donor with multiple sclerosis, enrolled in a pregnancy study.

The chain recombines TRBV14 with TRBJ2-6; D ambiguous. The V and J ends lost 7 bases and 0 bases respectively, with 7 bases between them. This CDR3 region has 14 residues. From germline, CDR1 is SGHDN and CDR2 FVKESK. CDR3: CASKEVSGANVLTF. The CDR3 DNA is TGTGCCAGCAAAGAGGTCTCTGGGGCCAACGTCCTGACTTTC.

The CDR3 reads CASSPFPGQGAYNEQFF. As DNA, the CDR3 is TGTGCCAGCAGCCCATTTCCGGGACAGGGGGCTTACAATGAGCAGTTCTTC. The rearrangement joins TRBV4-2 to TRBJ2-1; 12 positions match TRBD1. From germline, CDR1 is LGHNA and CDR2 YNFKEQ. This CDR3 has 17 residues. The J segment lost 4 bases and the V segment lost 4 bases, leaving 8 bases of the junction unmatched.

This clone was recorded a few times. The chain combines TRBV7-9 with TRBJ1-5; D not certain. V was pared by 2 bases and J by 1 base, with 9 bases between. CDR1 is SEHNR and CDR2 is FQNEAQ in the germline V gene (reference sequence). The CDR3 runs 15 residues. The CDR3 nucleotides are TGTGCCAGCAGCTTAACGTCGGGAAGCAATCAGCCCCAGCATTTT. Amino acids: CASSLTSGSNQPQHF.

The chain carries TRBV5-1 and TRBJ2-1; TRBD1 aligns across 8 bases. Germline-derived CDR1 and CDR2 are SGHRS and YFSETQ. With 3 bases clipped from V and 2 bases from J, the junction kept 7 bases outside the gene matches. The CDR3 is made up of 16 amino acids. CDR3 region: CASSSRQGTPYNEQFF. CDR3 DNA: TGCGCCAGCAGCTCAAGACAGGGGACGCCCTACAATGAGCAGTTCTTC.

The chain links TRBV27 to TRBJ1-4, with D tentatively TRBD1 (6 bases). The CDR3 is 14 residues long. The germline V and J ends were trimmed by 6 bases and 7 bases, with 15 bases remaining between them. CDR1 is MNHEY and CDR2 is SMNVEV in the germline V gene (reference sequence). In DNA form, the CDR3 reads TGTGCCAGCAGCCTCCACAGGGTTGGTGAAAAACTGTTTTTT. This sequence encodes CASSLHRVGEKLFF. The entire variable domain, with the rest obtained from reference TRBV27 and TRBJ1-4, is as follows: EAQVTQNPRYLITVTGKKLTVTCSQNMNHEYMSWYRQDPGLGLRQIYYSMNVEVTDKGDVPEGYKVSRKEKRNFPLILESPSPNQTSLYFCASSLHRVGEKLFFGSGTQLSVL.

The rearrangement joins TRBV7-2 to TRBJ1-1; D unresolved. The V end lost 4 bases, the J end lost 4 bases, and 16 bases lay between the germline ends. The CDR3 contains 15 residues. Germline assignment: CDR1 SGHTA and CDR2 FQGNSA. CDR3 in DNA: TGTGCCAGCAGCTCCCAAGGCCCCGGGAGCACTGAAGCTTTCTTT. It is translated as CASSSQGPGSTEAFF.

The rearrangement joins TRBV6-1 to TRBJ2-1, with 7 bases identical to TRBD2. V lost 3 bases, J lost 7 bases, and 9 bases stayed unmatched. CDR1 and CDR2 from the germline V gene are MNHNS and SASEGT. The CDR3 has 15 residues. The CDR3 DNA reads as TGTGCCAGCAGTGAGCGGACTAGGGTTCCGAATGAGCAGTTCTTC. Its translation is CASSERTRVPNEQFF.

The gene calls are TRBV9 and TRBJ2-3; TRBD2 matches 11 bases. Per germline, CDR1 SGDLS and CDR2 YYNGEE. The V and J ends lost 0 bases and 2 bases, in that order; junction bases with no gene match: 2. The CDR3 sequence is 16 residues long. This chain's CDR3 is CASSVGSGGVTDTQYF. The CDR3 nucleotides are TGTGCCAGCAGCGTAGGTAGCGGGGGGGTCACAGATACGCAGTATTTT.

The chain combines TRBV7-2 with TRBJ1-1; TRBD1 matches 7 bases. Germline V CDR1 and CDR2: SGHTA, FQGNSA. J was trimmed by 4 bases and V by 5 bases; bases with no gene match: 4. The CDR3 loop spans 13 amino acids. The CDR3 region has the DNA TGTGCCAGCAGCCAGCGGACAGGCACTGAAGCTTTCTTT. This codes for CASSQRTGTEAFF.

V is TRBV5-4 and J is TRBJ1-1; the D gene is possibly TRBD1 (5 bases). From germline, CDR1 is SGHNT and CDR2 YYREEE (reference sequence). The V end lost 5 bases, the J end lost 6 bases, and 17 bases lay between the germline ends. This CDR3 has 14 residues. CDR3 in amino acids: CASSTKIGGSEAFF. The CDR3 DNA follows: TGTGCCAGCAGTACTAAGATCGGGGGATCTGAAGCTTTCTTT.

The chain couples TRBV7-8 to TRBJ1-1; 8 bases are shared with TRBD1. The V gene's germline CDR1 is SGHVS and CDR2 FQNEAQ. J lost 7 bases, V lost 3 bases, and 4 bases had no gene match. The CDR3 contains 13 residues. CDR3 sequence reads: CASSLTGVNEAFF. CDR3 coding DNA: TGTGCCAGCAGCTTGACAGGGGTGAATGAAGCTTTCTTT.

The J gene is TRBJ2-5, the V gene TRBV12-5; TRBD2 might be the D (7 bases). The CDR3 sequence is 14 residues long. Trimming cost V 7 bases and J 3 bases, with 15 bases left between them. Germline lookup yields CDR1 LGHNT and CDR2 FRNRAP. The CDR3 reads CASALGGAEETQYF. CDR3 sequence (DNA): TGTGCTAGTGCCCTGGGGGGGGCGGAAGAGACCCAGTACTTC.

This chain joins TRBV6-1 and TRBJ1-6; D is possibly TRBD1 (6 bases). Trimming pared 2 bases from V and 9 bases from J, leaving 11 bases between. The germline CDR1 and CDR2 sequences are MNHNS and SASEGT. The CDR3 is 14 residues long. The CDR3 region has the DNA TGTGCCAGCAGTGAAACAGGGTCACGTTCACCCCTCCACTTT. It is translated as CASSETGSRSPLHF.

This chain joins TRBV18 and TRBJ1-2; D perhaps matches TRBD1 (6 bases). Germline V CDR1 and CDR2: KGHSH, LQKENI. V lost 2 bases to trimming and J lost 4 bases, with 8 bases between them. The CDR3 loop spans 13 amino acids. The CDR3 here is CASSPDRFYGYTF. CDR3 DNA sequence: TGTGCCAGCTCACCAGACAGGTTCTATGGCTACACCTTC. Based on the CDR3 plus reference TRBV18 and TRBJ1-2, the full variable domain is NAGVMQNPRHLVRRRGQEARLRCSPMKGHSHVYWYRQLPEEGLKFMVYLQKENIIDESGMPKERFSAEFPKEGPSILRIQQVVRGDSAAYFCASSPDRFYGYTFGSGTRLTVV.

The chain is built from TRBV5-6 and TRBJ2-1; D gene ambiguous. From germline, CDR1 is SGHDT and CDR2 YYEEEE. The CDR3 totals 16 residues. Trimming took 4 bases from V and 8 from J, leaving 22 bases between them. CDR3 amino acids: CASSVLGTTSWDEQFF. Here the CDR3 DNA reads TGTGCCAGCAGCGTTCTAGGAACGACGTCTTGGGATGAGCAGTTCTTC. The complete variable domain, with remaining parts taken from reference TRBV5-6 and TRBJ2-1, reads DAGVTQSPTHLIKTRGQQVTLRCSPKSGHDTVSWYQQALGQGPQFIFQYYEEEERQRGNFPDRFSGHQFPNYSSELNVNALLLGDSALYLCASSVLGTTSWDEQFFGPGTRLTVL.

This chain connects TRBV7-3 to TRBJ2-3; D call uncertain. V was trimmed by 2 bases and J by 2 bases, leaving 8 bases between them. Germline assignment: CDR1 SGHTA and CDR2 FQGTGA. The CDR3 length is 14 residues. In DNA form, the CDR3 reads TGTGCCAGCAGCTTAGAGCCCTTCACAGATACGCAGTATTTT. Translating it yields CASSLEPFTDTQYF.

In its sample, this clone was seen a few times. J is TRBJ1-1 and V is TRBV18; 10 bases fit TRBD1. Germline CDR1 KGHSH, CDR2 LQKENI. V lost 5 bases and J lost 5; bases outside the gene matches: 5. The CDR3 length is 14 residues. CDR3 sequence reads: CASSSDRGHTEAFF. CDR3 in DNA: TGTGCCAGCTCATCCGACAGGGGGCATACTGAAGCTTTCTTT.

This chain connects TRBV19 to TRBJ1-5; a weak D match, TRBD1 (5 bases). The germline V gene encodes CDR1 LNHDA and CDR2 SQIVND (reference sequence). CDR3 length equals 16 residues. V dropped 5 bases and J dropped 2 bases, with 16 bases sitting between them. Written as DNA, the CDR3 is TGTGCCAGTAGTGCGTACGCGGGGCTAGGCAATCAGCCCCAGCATTTT. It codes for CASSAYAGLGNQPQHF.